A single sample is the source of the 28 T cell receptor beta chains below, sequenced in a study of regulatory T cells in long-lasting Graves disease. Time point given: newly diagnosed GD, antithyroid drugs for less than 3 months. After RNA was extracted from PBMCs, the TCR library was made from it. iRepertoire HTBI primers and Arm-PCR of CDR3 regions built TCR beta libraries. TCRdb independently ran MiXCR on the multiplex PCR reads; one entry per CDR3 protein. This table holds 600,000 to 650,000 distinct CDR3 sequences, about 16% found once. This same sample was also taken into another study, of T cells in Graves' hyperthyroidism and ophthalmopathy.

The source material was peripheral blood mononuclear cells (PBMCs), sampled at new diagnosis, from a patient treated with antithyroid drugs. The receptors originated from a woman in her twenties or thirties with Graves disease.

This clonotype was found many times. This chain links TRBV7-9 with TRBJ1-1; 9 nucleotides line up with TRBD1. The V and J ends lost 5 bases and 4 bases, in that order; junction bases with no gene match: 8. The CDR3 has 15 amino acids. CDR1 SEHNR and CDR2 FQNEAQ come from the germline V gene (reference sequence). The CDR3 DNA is TGTGCCAGCAGCCGATCGGACAGGGGAGTCACTGAAGCTTTCTTT. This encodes CASSRSDRGVTEAFF. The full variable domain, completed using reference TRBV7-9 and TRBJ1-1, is DTGVSQNPRHKITKRGQNVTFRCDPISEHNRLYWYRQTLGQGPEFLTYFQNEAQLEKSRLLSDRFSAERPKGSFSTLEIQRTEQGDSAMYLCASSRSDRGVTEAFFGQGTRLTVV.

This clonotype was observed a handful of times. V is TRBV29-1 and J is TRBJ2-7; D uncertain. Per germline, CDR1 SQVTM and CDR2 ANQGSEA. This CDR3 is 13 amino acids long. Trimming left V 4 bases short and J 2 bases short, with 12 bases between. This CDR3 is CSVALGSPYEQYF. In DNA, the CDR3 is TGCAGCGTTGCCCTAGGGTCCCCCTACGAGCAGTACTTC.

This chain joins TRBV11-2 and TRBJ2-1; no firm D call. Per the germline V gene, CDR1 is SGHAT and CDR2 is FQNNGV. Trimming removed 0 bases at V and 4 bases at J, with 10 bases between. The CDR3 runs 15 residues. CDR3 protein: CASSLDGRQYNEQFF. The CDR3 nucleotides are TGTGCCAGCAGCTTAGATGGTCGGCAGTACAATGAGCAGTTCTTC.

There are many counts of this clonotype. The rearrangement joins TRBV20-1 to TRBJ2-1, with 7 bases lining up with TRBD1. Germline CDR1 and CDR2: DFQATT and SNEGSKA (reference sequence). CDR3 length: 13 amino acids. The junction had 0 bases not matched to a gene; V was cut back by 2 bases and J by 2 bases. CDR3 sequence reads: CSARQGAYNEQFF. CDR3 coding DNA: TGCAGTGCTAGACAGGGGGCCTACAATGAGCAGTTCTTC.

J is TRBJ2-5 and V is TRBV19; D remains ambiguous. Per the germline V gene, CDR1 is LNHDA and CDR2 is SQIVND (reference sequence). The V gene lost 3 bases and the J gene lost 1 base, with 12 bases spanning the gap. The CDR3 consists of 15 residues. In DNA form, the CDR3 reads TGTGCCAGTAGTATTCCCGGTGGAGTCCAAGAGACCCAGTACTTC. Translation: CASSIPGGVQETQYF.

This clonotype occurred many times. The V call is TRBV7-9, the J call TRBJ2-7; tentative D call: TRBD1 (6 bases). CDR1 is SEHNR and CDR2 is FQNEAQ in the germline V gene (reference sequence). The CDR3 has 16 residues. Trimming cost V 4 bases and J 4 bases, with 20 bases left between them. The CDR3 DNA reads TGTGCCAGCAGCTCAAATGGGCAGGGGAAATATTACGAGCAGTACTTC. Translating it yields CASSSNGQGKYYEQYF. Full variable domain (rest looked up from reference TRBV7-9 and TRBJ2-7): DTGVSQNPRHKITKRGQNVTFRCDPISEHNRLYWYRQTLGQGPEFLTYFQNEAQLEKSRLLSDRFSAERPKGSFSTLEIQRTEQGDSAMYLCASSSNGQGKYYEQYFGPGTRLTVT.

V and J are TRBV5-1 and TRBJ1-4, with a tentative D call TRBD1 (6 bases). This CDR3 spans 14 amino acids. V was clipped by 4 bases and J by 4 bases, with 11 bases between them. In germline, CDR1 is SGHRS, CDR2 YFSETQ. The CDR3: CASSHGTSNEKLFF. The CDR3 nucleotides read TGCGCCAGCAGCCACGGGACAAGTAATGAAAAACTGTTTTTT.

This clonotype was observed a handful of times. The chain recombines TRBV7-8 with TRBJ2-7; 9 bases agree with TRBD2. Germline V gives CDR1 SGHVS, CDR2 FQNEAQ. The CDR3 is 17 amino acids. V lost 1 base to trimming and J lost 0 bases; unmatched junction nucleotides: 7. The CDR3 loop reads CASSLVWGLAPSYEQYF. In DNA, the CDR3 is TGTGCCAGCAGCTTAGTTTGGGGACTAGCCCCCTCCTACGAGCAGTACTTC.

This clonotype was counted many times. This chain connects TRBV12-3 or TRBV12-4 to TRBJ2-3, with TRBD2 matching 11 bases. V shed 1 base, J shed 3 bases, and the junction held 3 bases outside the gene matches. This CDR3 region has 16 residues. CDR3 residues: CASSLDLAGGTDTQYF. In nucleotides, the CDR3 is TGTGCCAGCAGTTTAGATCTAGCGGGAGGTACAGATACGCAGTATTTT.

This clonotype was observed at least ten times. This CDR3 is CASSYGPSGSGRNEQYF. The CDR3 bases are TGTGCCAGCAGTTATGGGCCTAGCGGGAGTGGCCGGAACGAGCAGTACTTC. V and J are TRBV28 and TRBJ2-7; 10 bases match TRBD2. Germline CDR1 and CDR2: MDHEN and SYDVKM. The CDR3 loop spans 17 amino acids. Trimming took 4 bases from V and 5 from J; bases not matched to a gene: 14.

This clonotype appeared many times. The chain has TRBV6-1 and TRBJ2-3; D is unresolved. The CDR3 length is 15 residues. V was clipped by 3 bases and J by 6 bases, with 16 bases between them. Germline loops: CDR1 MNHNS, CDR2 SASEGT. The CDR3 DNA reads TGTGCCAGCAGTGATCCGCCTAAACATATCGATACGCAGTATTTT. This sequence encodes CASSDPPKHIDTQYF.

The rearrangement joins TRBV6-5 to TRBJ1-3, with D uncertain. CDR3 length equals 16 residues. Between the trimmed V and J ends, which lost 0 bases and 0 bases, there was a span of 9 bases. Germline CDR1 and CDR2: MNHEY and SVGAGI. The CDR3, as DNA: TGTGCCAGCAGTTACTCGCACCCTAGCTCTGGAAACACCATATATTTT. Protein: CASSYSHPSSGNTIYF.

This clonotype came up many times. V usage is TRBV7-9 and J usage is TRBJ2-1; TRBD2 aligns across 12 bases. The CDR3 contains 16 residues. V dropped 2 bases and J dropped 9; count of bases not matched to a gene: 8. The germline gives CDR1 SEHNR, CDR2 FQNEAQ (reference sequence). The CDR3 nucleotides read TGTGCCAGCAGCTTACCGACTAGCGGGAGTCGTCTTGAGCAGTTCTTC. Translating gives CASSLPTSGSRLEQFF.

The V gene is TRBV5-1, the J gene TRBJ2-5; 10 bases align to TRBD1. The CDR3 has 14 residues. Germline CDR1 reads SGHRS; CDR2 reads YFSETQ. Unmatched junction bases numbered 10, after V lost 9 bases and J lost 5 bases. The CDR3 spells CAIVEDRGMETQYF. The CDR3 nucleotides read TGCGCCATTGTAGAGGACAGGGGGATGGAGACCCAGTACTTC. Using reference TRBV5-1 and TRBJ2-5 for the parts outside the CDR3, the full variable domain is KAGVTQTPRYLIKTRGQQVTLSCSPISGHRSVSWYQQTPGQGLQFLFEYFSETQRNKGNFPGRFSGRQFSNSRSEMNVSTLELGDSALYLCAIVEDRGMETQYFGPGTRLLVL.

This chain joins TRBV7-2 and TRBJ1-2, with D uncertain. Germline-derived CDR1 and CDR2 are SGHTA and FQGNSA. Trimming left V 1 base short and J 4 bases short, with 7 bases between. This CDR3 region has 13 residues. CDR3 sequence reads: CASSLDTIYGYTF. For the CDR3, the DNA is TGTGCCAGCAGCTTAGACACCATCTATGGCTACACCTTC.

The CDR3 DNA follows: TGTGCCTGGAGTCGACAGGGTTCTGAAGCTTTCTTT. Its translation is CAWSRQGSEAFF. This chain joins TRBV30 and TRBJ1-1; 7 nucleotides align to TRBD1. This CDR3 has 12 amino acids. Germline V gene data show CDR1 as GTSNPN and CDR2 as SVGIG (reference sequence). V lost 2 bases, J lost 6 bases, and 3 bases stayed unmatched.

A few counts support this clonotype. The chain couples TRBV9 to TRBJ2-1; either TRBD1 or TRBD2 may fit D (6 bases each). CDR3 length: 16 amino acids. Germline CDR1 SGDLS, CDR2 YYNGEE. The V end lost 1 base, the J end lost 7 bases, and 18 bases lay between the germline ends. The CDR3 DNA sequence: TGTGCCAGCAGCGTATCTGGATTCGGGGGCTCGAATGAGCAGTTCTTC. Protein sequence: CASSVSGFGGSNEQFF.

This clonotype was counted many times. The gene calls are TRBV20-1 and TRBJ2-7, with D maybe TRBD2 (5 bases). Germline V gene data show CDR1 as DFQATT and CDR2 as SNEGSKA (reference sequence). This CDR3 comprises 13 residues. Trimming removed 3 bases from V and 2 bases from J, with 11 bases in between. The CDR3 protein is CSASGRVAYEQYF. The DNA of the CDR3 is TGCAGTGCTAGTGGGCGGGTTGCCTACGAGCAGTACTTC.

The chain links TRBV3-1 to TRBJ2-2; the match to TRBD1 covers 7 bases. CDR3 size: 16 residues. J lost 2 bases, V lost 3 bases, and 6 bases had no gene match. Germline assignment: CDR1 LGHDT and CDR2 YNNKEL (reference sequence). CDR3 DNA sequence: TGTGCCAGCAGCCACAGCCGGGACAGCAACACCGGGGAGCTGTTTTTT. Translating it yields CASSHSRDSNTGELFF.

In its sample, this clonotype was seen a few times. The CDR3 DNA is TGTGCCAGCAGGGGGGGCCAAAACATTCAGTACTTC. It specifies CASRGGQNIQYF. The chain couples TRBV6-1 to TRBJ2-4, with D perhaps being TRBD1 or TRBD2 (6 bases each). The germline CDR1 and CDR2 sequences are MNHNS and SASEGT. This CDR3 is built from 12 residues. Trimming took 6 bases from V and 5 from J, leaving 8 bases between them.

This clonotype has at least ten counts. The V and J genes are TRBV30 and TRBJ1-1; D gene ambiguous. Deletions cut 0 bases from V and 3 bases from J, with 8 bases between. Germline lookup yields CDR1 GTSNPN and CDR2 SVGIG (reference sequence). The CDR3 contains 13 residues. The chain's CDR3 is CAWSVRIDTEAFF. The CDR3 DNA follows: TGTGCCTGGAGTGTAAGAATCGACACTGAAGCTTTCTTT.

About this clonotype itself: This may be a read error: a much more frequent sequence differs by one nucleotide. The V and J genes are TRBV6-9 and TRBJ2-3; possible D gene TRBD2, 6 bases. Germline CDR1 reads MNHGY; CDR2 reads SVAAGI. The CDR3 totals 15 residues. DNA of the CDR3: TGTGCCAGCAGTTACGGGGGTACTAGCACAGATACGCGGTATTTT. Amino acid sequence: CASSYGGTSTDTRYF.

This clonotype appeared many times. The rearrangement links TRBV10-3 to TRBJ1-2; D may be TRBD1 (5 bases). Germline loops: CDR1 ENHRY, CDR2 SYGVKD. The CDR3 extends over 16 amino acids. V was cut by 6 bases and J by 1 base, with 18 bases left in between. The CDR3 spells CAIRAIRDGHNYGYTF. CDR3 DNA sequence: TGTGCCATCAGGGCGATCCGGGACGGCCATAACTATGGCTACACCTTC.

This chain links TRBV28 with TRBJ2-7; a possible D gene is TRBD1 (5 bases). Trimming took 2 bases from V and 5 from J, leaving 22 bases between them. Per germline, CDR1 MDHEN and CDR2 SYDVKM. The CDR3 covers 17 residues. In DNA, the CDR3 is TGTGCCAGCAGTTTAGCGATCCAGGGTGCCGTTGGCCACGAGCAGTACTTC. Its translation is CASSLAIQGAVGHEQYF.

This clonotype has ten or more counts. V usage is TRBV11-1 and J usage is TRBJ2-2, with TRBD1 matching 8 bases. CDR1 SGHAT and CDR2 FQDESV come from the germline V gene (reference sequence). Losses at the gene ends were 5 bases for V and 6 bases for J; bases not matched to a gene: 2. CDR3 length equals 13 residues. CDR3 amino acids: CASSKDRAGELFF. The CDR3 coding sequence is TGTGCCAGCAGCAAGGACAGGGCCGGGGAGCTGTTTTTT.

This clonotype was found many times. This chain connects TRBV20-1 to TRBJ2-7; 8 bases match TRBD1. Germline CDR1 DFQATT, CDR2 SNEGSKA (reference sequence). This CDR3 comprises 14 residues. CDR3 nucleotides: TGCAGCCCCGAGAGGGGACAGGCCCCGGGCGAGCAGTACTTC. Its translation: CSPERGQAPGEQYF.

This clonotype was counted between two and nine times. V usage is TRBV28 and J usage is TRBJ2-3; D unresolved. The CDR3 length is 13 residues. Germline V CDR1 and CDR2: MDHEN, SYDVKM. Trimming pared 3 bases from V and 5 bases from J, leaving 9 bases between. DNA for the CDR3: TGTGCCAGCAGTTTTTGGGGAAAAGATACGCAGTATTTT. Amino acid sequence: CASSFWGKDTQYF.

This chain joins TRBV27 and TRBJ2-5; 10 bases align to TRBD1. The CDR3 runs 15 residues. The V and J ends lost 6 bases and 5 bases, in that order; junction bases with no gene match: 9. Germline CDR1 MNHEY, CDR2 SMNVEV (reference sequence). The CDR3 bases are TGTGCCAGCAGACTCAGGGACAGGGGTGGGGAGACCCAGTACTTC. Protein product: CASRLRDRGGETQYF.